These 31 T cell receptor beta chains were all obtained from the same sample, sequenced in a study of early T cells in non-severe SARS-CoV-2 infection. TCRdb re-analysed the 5' RACE reads in MiXCR, keeping a single row per CDR3 protein. Here the sample spans 81,000 or so distinct CDR3 sequences, 12% being singletons. Sequencing used whole blood. These receptors came from an adult who was a healthcare worker with PCR-confirmed SARS-CoV-2 infection or an uninfected control (not recorded which).

The gene calls are TRBV5-1 and TRBJ2-6; 7 nucleotides line up with TRBD2. Looked up from germline, CDR1 is SGHRS and CDR2 is YFSETQ. This CDR3 has 18 amino acids. With V trimmed by 4 bases and J by 0 bases, 10 bases remained unmatched. The CDR3 sequence: CASSPTSAITSGANVLTF. CDR3 sequence (DNA): TGCGCCAGCAGCCCCACTAGCGCCATAACCTCTGGGGCCAACGTCCTGACTTTC. The full variable domain, in which reference TRBV5-1 and TRBJ2-6 provide the parts outside the CDR3, is KAGVTQTPRYLIKTRGQQVTLSCSPISGHRSVSWYQQTPGQGLQFLFEYFSETQRNKGNFPGRFSGRQFSNSRSEMNVSTLELGDSALYLCASSPTSAITSGANVLTFGAGSRLTVL.

This clonotype was seen a few times. The J gene is TRBJ2-7, the V gene TRBV7-2; possibly TRBD1 or TRBD2 for D (5 bases each). Germline lookup yields CDR1 SGHTA and CDR2 FQGNSA. V was cut by 5 bases and J by 2 bases, with 13 bases left in between. There are 14 residues in the CDR3. CDR3 in amino acids: CASSHRDGTYEQYF. As DNA, the CDR3 is TGTGCCAGCAGCCATAGGGACGGGACCTACGAGCAGTACTTC.

There are many counts of this clonotype. The chain employs TRBV28 and TRBJ1-6, with a tentative D call TRBD1 (6 bases). This CDR3 has 14 residues. The V end was cut by 10 bases, the J end by 5 bases, with 15 bases between. The germline V gene encodes CDR1 MDHEN and CDR2 SYDVKM. CDR3 bases: TGTGCCACCGGACAGCACTCGGATAATTCACCCCTCCACTTT. Protein sequence: CATGQHSDNSPLHF. The whole variable domain, filled in from reference TRBV28 and TRBJ1-6, reads DVKVTQSSRYLVKRTGEKVFLECVQDMDHENMFWYRQDPGLGLRLIYFSYDVKMKEKGDIPEGYSVSREKKERFSLILESASTNQTSMYLCATGQHSDNSPLHFGNGTRLTVT.

This clonotype was observed at least ten times. The chain recombines TRBV20-1 with TRBJ2-7, with 10 bases lining up with TRBD2. CDR3 length: 15 residues. V dropped 3 bases and J dropped 5; count of bases not matched to a gene: 10. Germline V gives CDR1 DFQATT, CDR2 SNEGSKA (reference sequence). The CDR3 is CSASSASGRNHEQYF. The CDR3 nucleotides read TGCAGTGCTAGCTCGGCTAGCGGGAGAAACCACGAGCAGTACTTC.

This clonotype was observed a handful of times. The rearrangement joins TRBV29-1 to TRBJ2-5, with 7 bases aligning to TRBD1. CDR3 length: 12 amino acids. V was pared by 6 bases and J by 5 bases, with 6 bases of the junction left unmatched. Germline assignment: CDR1 SQVTM and CDR2 ANQGSEA. CDR3 protein: CSVFTGVETQYF. CDR3 coding DNA: TGCAGCGTCTTCACAGGGGTGGAGACCCAGTACTTC. The full variable domain, its missing parts supplied by reference TRBV29-1 and TRBJ2-5, is SAVISQKPSRDICQRGTSLTIQCQVDSQVTMMFWYRQQPGQSLTLIATANQGSEATYESGFVIDKFPISRPNLTFSTLTVSNMSPEDSSIYLCSVFTGVETQYFGPGTRLLVL.

The chain couples TRBV28 to TRBJ2-7; 8 nucleotides line up with TRBD2. J gave up 3 bases and V 4 bases, and 5 bases lay outside the gene matches. The germline CDR1 and CDR2 sequences are MDHEN and SYDVKM. This CDR3 comprises 14 residues. The CDR3 loop reads CASSSQRENYEQYF. The CDR3 region has the DNA TGTGCCAGCAGTTCCCAGCGGGAGAACTACGAGCAGTACTTC.

This clonotype has more than one count but fewer than ten. CDR3 region: CSVVGGVPGSYNEQFF. DNA for the CDR3: TGCAGCGTTGTGGGGGGGGTTCCCGGCTCCTACAATGAGCAGTTCTTC. J is TRBJ2-1 and V is TRBV29-1; 7 nucleotides line up with TRBD2. Trimming took 4 bases from V and 0 from J; bases not matched to a gene: 9. The CDR3 contains 16 residues. From germline, CDR1 is SQVTM and CDR2 ANQGSEA.

This clonotype appeared many times. This chain connects TRBV4-1 to TRBJ2-2; TRBD2 matches at 15 bases. The CDR3 is 18 amino acids. Germline lookup yields CDR1 MGHRA and CDR2 YSYEKL. V lost 4 bases and J lost 6; bases outside the gene matches: 9. In DNA form, the CDR3 reads TGCGCCAGCAGCCCCCGGACTAGCGGGAGGGAGTCGGCCGGGGAGCTGTTTTTT. Its protein is CASSPRTSGRESAGELFF.

This sequence joins TRBV29-1 and TRBJ1-2; no reliable D call. The CDR3 runs to 11 residues. Per the germline V gene, CDR1 is SQVTM and CDR2 is ANQGSEA. Trimming took off 7 bases at V and 4 bases at J, with 10 bases between the two ends. This chain's CDR3 is CSGRSPYGYTF. DNA for the CDR3: TGCAGCGGTCGGAGCCCCTATGGCTACACCTTC.

This clonotype was seen many times. CDR3 nucleotides: TGTGCCAGCAGTTTATACGGACTGGGGGGCTCCAATCAGCCCCAGCATTTT. Amino acid sequence: CASSLYGLGGSNQPQHF. This chain connects TRBV28 to TRBJ1-5, with a tentative D call TRBD1 (6 bases). CDR1 is MDHEN, CDR2 SYDVKM, per germline. V dropped 1 base and J dropped 3 bases, with 16 bases sitting between them. There are 17 residues in the CDR3. Based on the CDR3 plus reference TRBV28 and TRBJ1-5, the full variable domain is DVKVTQSSRYLVKRTGEKVFLECVQDMDHENMFWYRQDPGLGLRLIYFSYDVKMKEKGDIPEGYSVSREKKERFSLILESASTNQTSMYLCASSLYGLGGSNQPQHFGDGTRLSIL.

This clonotype occurred many times. The chain combines TRBV11-2 with TRBJ2-1, with a possible D match to TRBD1 (6 bases). V dropped 1 base and J dropped 1 base, with 14 bases sitting between them. In germline, CDR1 is SGHAT, CDR2 FQNNGV. The CDR3 extends over 17 amino acids. CDR3 amino acids: CASSLVATGNSYNEQFF. In nucleotides, the CDR3 is TGTGCCAGCAGCTTAGTCGCGACAGGTAATTCCTACAATGAGCAGTTCTTC.

The CDR3 DNA follows: TGTGCCACCAGTGCGCCGGGACAGGGTACCTACGAGCAGTACTTC. Its translation: CATSAPGQGTYEQYF. The V gene is TRBV24-1, the J gene TRBJ2-7; 9 bases agree with TRBD1. Germline V gene lookup returns CDR1 KGHDR and CDR2 SFDVKD. The CDR3 runs to 15 residues. Losses at the gene ends were 5 bases for V and 2 bases for J; bases not matched to a gene: 6.

At least ten counts were recorded for this clonotype. The chain joins TRBV3-1 to TRBJ2-1; TRBD2 matches 11 bases. Per germline, CDR1 LGHDT and CDR2 YNNKEL (reference sequence). V was pared by 0 bases and J by 4 bases, with 11 bases of the junction left unmatched. The CDR3 runs 19 residues. The CDR3 DNA is TGTGCCAGCAGCCAAGAACTAGGGACTAGCGGAGTCCGGTACAATGAGCAGTTCTTC. This gives the protein CASSQELGTSGVRYNEQFF.

The chain joins TRBV7-9 to TRBJ2-7; D is possibly TRBD1 (7 bases). Trimming left V 2 bases short and J 2 bases short, with 10 bases between. Looked up from germline, CDR1 is SEHNR and CDR2 is FQNEAQ (reference sequence). This CDR3 has 14 amino acids. The CDR3 sequence: CASSLTRGAYEQYF. Here the CDR3 DNA reads TGTGCCAGCAGCTTAACCAGGGGGGCCTACGAGCAGTACTTC.

This clonotype was picked up a small number of times. The rearrangement joins TRBV28 to TRBJ2-7, with TRBD1 identical over 8 bases. CDR1 and CDR2 from the germline V gene are MDHEN and SYDVKM. The CDR3 totals 15 residues. The V gene end was trimmed by 5 bases and the J gene end by 2 bases; junction bases not matched to a gene: 8. The CDR3 DNA is TGTGCCAGCAGTGTCCGACAGGGGCTCCCCTACGAGCAGTACTTC. Its translation: CASSVRQGLPYEQYF. The full variable domain, rest sourced from reference TRBV28 and TRBJ2-7, is DVKVTQSSRYLVKRTGEKVFLECVQDMDHENMFWYRQDPGLGLRLIYFSYDVKMKEKGDIPEGYSVSREKKERFSLILESASTNQTSMYLCASSVRQGLPYEQYFGPGTRLTVT.

The V call is TRBV27, the J call TRBJ2-1; TRBD1 agrees at 7 bases. Germline V CDR1 and CDR2: MNHEY, SMNVEV (reference sequence). The trim removed 6 bases at V and 1 base at J, leaving 3 bases unmatched. The CDR3 sequence is 14 residues long. Here the CDR3 reads CASRRQGSYNEQFF. In DNA form, the CDR3 reads TGTGCCAGCAGACGACAGGGTTCCTACAATGAGCAGTTCTTC.

Ten or more counts support this clonotype. The rearrangement joins TRBV6-6 to TRBJ2-5, with 11 bases identical to TRBD2. Per germline, CDR1 MNHNY and CDR2 SVGAGI (reference sequence). V was clipped by 2 bases and J by 1 base; unmatched bases: 0. The CDR3 length is 15 residues. CDR3 region: CASSYGTSGQETQYF. The CDR3 DNA reads as TGTGCCAGCAGTTACGGGACTAGCGGCCAAGAGACCCAGTACTTC.

This clonotype has a count of ten or more. The chain has TRBV30 and TRBJ2-7; D is uncertain. The V gene's germline CDR1 is GTSNPN and CDR2 SVGIG (reference sequence). The CDR3 is made up of 14 amino acids. V lost 1 base and J 0 bases, leaving 10 bases between the germline ends. CDR3 in DNA: TGTGCCTGGAGTGGCCCGAGGAGCTCCTACGAGCAGTACTTC. This gives the protein CAWSGPRSSYEQYF.

This clonotype came up a few times. The chain links TRBV6-5 to TRBJ1-1, with 7 bases aligning to TRBD1. Germline CDR1 is MNHEY and CDR2 is SVGAGI. With 6 bases clipped from V and 7 bases from J, the junction kept 14 bases outside the gene matches. The CDR3 runs 15 residues. The CDR3 is CASSPPGQRRFEAFF. The DNA of the CDR3 is TGTGCCAGCAGCCCACCGGGACAGAGAAGGTTTGAAGCTTTCTTT.

This clonotype was seen ten or more times. The chain carries TRBV30 and TRBJ2-7; 11 bases fit TRBD2. This CDR3 spans 14 amino acids. V was pared by 3 bases and J by 0 bases, with 1 base of the junction left unmatched. CDR1 GTSNPN and CDR2 SVGIG come from the germline V gene (reference sequence). This chain's CDR3 is CAWRTSGASYEQYF. The CDR3 DNA sequence: TGTGCCTGGAGGACTAGCGGGGCCTCCTACGAGCAGTACTTC.

J is TRBJ2-5 and V is TRBV7-8; D is undetermined. With 5 bases removed from V and 1 base from J, the gap between germline ends came to 11 bases. The CDR3 contains 14 residues. Looked up from germline, CDR1 is SGHVS and CDR2 is FQNEAQ. The CDR3 loop is CASSPLPAQETQYF. DNA of the CDR3: TGTGCCAGCAGCCCGCTCCCTGCCCAAGAGACCCAGTACTTC. The full variable domain, rest sourced from reference TRBV7-8 and TRBJ2-5, is GAGVSQSPRYKVAKRGQDVALRCDPISGHVSLFWYQQALGQGPEFLTYFQNEAQLDKSGLPSDRFFAERPEGSVSTLKIQRTQQEDSAVYLCASSPLPAQETQYFGPGTRLLVL.

There are many counts of this clonotype. The chain combines TRBV29-1 with TRBJ1-4; 7 nucleotides agree with TRBD1. There are 12 residues in the CDR3. The V and J ends lost 7 bases and 4 bases, in that order; junction bases with no gene match: 3. CDR1 is SQVTM, CDR2 ANQGSEA, per germline. CDR3 sequence: CSAGGHNEKLFF. The CDR3 DNA sequence: TGCAGCGCAGGGGGACATAATGAAAAACTGTTTTTT.

The chain combines TRBV6-2 or TRBV6-3 with TRBJ1-2; unclear D gene. V lost 2 bases, J lost 6 bases, and 10 bases lay in between. In germline, CDR1 is MNHEY, CDR2 SVGEGT. The CDR3 is 13 residues long. The CDR3 region is CASSYRTTHGYTF. The DNA for the CDR3 is TGTGCCAGCAGTTACAGGACCACCCATGGCTACACCTTC.

This clonotype was seen more than once but under ten times. This chain connects TRBV18 to TRBJ1-6; no firm D call. V was shortened by 2 bases and J by 6 bases, with 8 bases between the two germline ends. Germline lookup yields CDR1 KGHSH and CDR2 LQKENI. The length of the CDR3 is 14 residues. The CDR3 spells CASSPEGFNSPLHF. The CDR3 DNA reads TGTGCCAGCTCACCAGAAGGGTTTAATTCACCCCTCCACTTT. Full variable domain (rest looked up from reference TRBV18 and TRBJ1-6): NAGVMQNPRHLVRRRGQEARLRCSPMKGHSHVYWYRQLPEEGLKFMVYLQKENIIDESGMPKERFSAEFPKEGPSILRIQQVVRGDSAAYFCASSPEGFNSPLHFGNGTRLTVT.

This clonotype was found many times. This CDR3 reads CSAPPGTGSEQFF. Here the CDR3 DNA reads TGCAGTGCCCCTCCCGGGACAGGCAGTGAGCAGTTCTTC. The chain links TRBV20-1 to TRBJ2-1, with 8 positions matching TRBD1. The ends lost 6 bases at V and 9 bases at J; junction bases unmatched: 10. Germline values: CDR1 DFQATT, CDR2 SNEGSKA (reference sequence). The CDR3 runs 13 residues.

This clonotype was seen more than once but under ten times. The V gene is TRBV27, the J gene TRBJ2-7, with D perhaps TRBD1 (5 bases). V shed 0 bases and J shed 1 base, with 13 bases lying between them. CDR3 size: 16 residues. The V gene's germline CDR1 is MNHEY and CDR2 SMNVEV (reference sequence). The CDR3 region has the DNA TGTGCCAGCAGTTTATCGCAGGGAAGCCGGTCCTACGAGCAGTACTTC. It codes for CASSLSQGSRSYEQYF.

This clonotype was seen a few times. The chain links TRBV6-5 to TRBJ1-4; weak D call: TRBD1 (5 bases). This CDR3 is built from 14 residues. With 6 bases removed from V and 4 bases from J, the gap between germline ends came to 12 bases. The V gene's germline CDR1 is MNHEY and CDR2 SVGAGI. The CDR3 loop reads CASSSRGNNEKLFF. The CDR3 DNA sequence: TGTGCCAGCAGCTCGCGGGGGAATAATGAAAAACTGTTTTTT.

At least ten counts were recorded for this clonotype. The genes are TRBV29-1 and TRBJ1-3; D unresolved. V lost 5 bases, J lost 2 bases, and 10 bases lay in between. Germline V lookup: CDR1 SQVTM, CDR2 ANQGSEA. The CDR3 runs 13 residues. CDR3 coding DNA: TGCAGCGTTCAGAGAGGGACTGGAAACACCATATATTTT. This translates into CSVQRGTGNTIYF.

This clonotype was detected only a few times. The chain is built from TRBV23-1 and TRBJ2-7, with D possibly TRBD1 on 8 matching bases. TRBV23-1 is recorded as an ORF, its role being uncertain. The CDR3 spans 15 residues. V lost 3 bases to trimming and J lost 4 bases, with 16 bases between them. CDR3 in DNA: TGCGCCAGCAGTCACCAGACAGGGGAGGGGTACGAGCAGTACTTC. This encodes CASSHQTGEGYEQYF.

This clonotype was observed at least ten times. The rearrangement uses TRBV12-3 or TRBV12-4 and TRBJ2-7; 8 bases line up with TRBD1. This CDR3 has 15 amino acids. V shed 2 bases and J 6 bases; nucleotides not matched to a gene: 9. CDR3 sequence reads: CASSLSRTGSGEQYF. For the CDR3, the DNA is TGTGCCAGCAGTTTATCCCGGACAGGGTCTGGCGAGCAGTACTTC.

This clonotype was seen a handful of times. This chain uses TRBV20-1 with TRBJ1-5; 8 nucleotides agree with TRBD1. This CDR3 is 19 amino acids long. V shed 3 bases, J shed 1 base, and the junction held 17 bases outside the gene matches. Germline assignment: CDR1 DFQATT and CDR2 SNEGSKA (reference sequence). The CDR3 nucleotides are TGCAGTGCTAGTGGGGTGTGGGGACAGGCGATTGACAGCAATCAGCCCCAGCATTTT. Residues: CSASGVWGQAIDSNQPQHF.